These T cell receptor beta chains were read from a single sample in a study of T cell clones after liver transplantation. Sequencing used immunoSEQ multiplex PCR; TCRdb keeps in-frame clones, though not all of them. The sample holds 85,000 to 110,000 clones, around 84% seen once. Here the sequenced sample was CD4+ T cells from blood, taken around 4 years after liver transplant. Receptors were obtained from a human patient who received a liver transplant. Some of the T cells may derive from the graft donor. Both conserved end residues are part of each CDR3. Fields, in order: CDR3 DNA, CDR3 protein, J gene, clone size, V gene, D gene. D genes are given only for firm matches. Clone sizes are given selectively: once, few, many, or a class where the clone is expanded.

TGTGCCAGCTCACAGACAGCGGGAGCTTTCTTT CASSQTAGAFF TRBJ1-1 . TRBV18 .
TGTGCCACCTACGCGGGGGGGCCAAGGGACAATGAGCAGTTCTTC CATYAGGPRDNEQFF TRBJ2-1 . TRBV6-5 TRBD2
TGTGCCAGCAGCTTCCGGTTAGCGGGAGATACGCAGTATTTT CASSFRLAGDTQYF TRBJ2-3 . TRBV5-6 TRBD2
TGTGCCAGTAGACCGGGCCTCTCCTACGAGCAGTACTTC CASRPGLSYEQYF TRBJ2-7 . TRBV19 .
TGCGCCAGCAGCTTGAGTGGGACCGGTAATGAAAAACTGTTTTTT CASSLSGTGNEKLFF TRBJ1-4 . TRBV5-1 .
TGCGCCAGCAGCTTGGGTGGGGCCCACAATGAGCAGTTCTTC CASSLGGAHNEQFF TRBJ2-1 . TRBV5-1 .
TGCGCCAGCAGCCGCCCGGGGTCCGCGGATACGCAGTATTTT CASSRPGSADTQYF TRBJ2-3 . TRBV5-1 .
TGTGCCAGCAGCTTGGTAGGGGGTGAGACCCAGTACTTC CASSLVGGETQYF TRBJ2-5 . TRBV7-7 .
TGTGCCAGCAAACTAGGGGGGAGTGAGACAGATACGCAGTATTTT CASKLGGSETDTQYF TRBJ2-3 few TRBV7-2 .
TGTGCCAGTAGTAGGCTAGTAGGAAGGGGAGGCACAGATACGCAGTATTTT CASSRLVGRGGTDTQYF TRBJ2-3 . TRBV19 .
TGTGCCAGCAGTCCATCCCCGGGAAGAACTGAAGCTTTCTTT CASSPSPGRTEAFF TRBJ1-1 . TRBV7-3 .
TGTGCCAGCAGCCAAGCCCGACAGGCCTCCTACGAGCAGTACTTC CASSQARQASYEQYF TRBJ2-7 . TRBV4-2 .
TGTGCCAGCAGCTGGACAAGAGATGGTGAAAAACTGTTTTTT CASSWTRDGEKLFF TRBJ1-4 . TRBV7-8 .
TGTGCCAGCAGCCCCCTTTCCCCTTCTGGAAACACCATATATTTT CASSPLSPSGNTIYF TRBJ1-3 . TRBV7-9 .
TGCGCCAGCAAGACAGGTACCCCTTCCTACAATGAGCAGTTCTTC CASKTGTPSYNEQFF TRBJ2-1 . TRBV5-1 .
TGTGCCAGCAGCTTCCGAGGGGCGAACACAGATACGCAGTATTTT CASSFRGANTDTQYF TRBJ2-3 . TRBV7-3 .
TGTGCCAGCAGTGAAAGCGGGAACTGGGGAAACATTCAGTACTTC CASSESGNWGNIQYF TRBJ2-4 . TRBV6-1 TRBD2
TGCGCCAGCAGCTTTGATTCGGGCGATACGCAGTATTTT CASSFDSGDTQYF TRBJ2-3 . TRBV5-1 .
TGTGCCAGCAGCTTAGCTAAGGGGGCTGCCAACGAGCAGTACTTC CASSLAKGAANEQYF TRBJ2-7 . TRBV7-9 TRBD1
TGTGCCAGCAGCCCCAGGACAGATTCTAACTATGGCTACACCTTC CASSPRTDSNYGYTF TRBJ1-2 . TRBV9 .
TGCGCCAGCAGCCAAGGGGGAGGGGGGGACACTGAAGCTTTCTTT CASSQGGGGDTEAFF TRBJ1-1 . TRBV4-1 .
TGTGCCAGCTGCCGGACTAGCGGGAGTTACGAGCAGTACTTC CASCRTSGSYEQYF TRBJ2-7 . TRBV27 TRBD2
TGCGCCAGCAGCTTGAGGGCTGGGACGGGAGCAAACACCGGGGAGCTGTTTTTT CASSLRAGTGANTGELFF TRBJ2-2 once TRBV5-1 .
TGTGCCAGCAGCTTATCTCCCCAAAGGAACACCGGGGAGCTGTTTTTT CASSLSPQRNTGELFF TRBJ2-2 . TRBV7-7 .
TGTGCCACCTCTGGGGACGGCCGCTCTGGAAACACCATATATTTT CATSGDGRSGNTIYF TRBJ1-3 . TRBV11-2 .
TGTGCCAGCAGCTTGGAAAATCCCAGGGCTGGGGCCAACGTCCTGACTTTC CASSLENPRAGANVLTF TRBJ2-6 . TRBV5-6 .
TGTGCCAGTAGTATCAGTTTCCACAATGAGCAGTTCTTC CASSISFHNEQFF TRBJ2-1 . TRBV19 .
TGTGCCAGCAGCTCGGCCGGGACCGCAGCCGGGGAGCTGTTTTTT CASSSAGTAAGELFF TRBJ2-2 . TRBV11-3 .
TGTGCCAGCAGCCCGGCTGACAGGTCCTATAATTCACCCCTCCACTTT CASSPADRSYNSPLHF TRBJ1-6 . TRBV7-6 .
TGTGCCAGCAGTTATCGTAGGGGGCAACAGCCCCAGCATTTT CASSYRRGQQPQHF TRBJ1-5 few TRBV28 TRBD1
TGTGCCAGCTCACCCCGGTACCGGGGTACGAGAAATGAGCAGTTCTTC CASSPRYRGTRNEQFF TRBJ2-1 few TRBV18 .
TGCAGCGTTATACAGGGGGCAGGGAACACTGAAGCTTTCTTT CSVIQGAGNTEAFF TRBJ1-1 . TRBV29-1 TRBD1
TGTGCCAGCTCACCGCAGAACTCCTACGAGCAGTACTTC CASSPQNSYEQYF TRBJ2-7 . TRBV18 .
TGTGCCAGCAGTGAACCCCGGGACAACTATGGCTACACCTTC CASSEPRDNYGYTF TRBJ1-2 . TRBV6-1 .
TGTGCCAGCAGCTGGAGGAAACAGGGGAACACCGGGGAGCTGTTTTTT CASSWRKQGNTGELFF TRBJ2-2 . TRBV5-6 .
TGTGCCAGCAGCGATATGGACAGGGAGGGAGATACGCAGTATTTT CASSDMDREGDTQYF TRBJ2-3 . TRBV7-6 .
TGCAGTGCAGACAGATACAATGAGCAGTTCTTC CSADRYNEQFF TRBJ2-1 . TRBV20-1 .
TGTGCCAGCAGCGACAGGGGAGCCGGGGAGCTGTTTTTT CASSDRGAGELFF TRBJ2-2 . TRBV9 TRBD1
TGTGCCAGCAGTGGACGGGAGAACCCTCTCACAGATACGCAGTATTTT CASSGRENPLTDTQYF TRBJ2-3 . TRBV28 .
TGTGCCAGCAGCGTAGTTGGGGCAGGGCCCACCGGGGAGCTGTTTTTT CASSVVGAGPTGELFF TRBJ2-2 . TRBV9 .
TGTGCCACCAGCAGAGGGCAGGGTGGCACAGATACGCAGTATTTT CATSRGQGGTDTQYF TRBJ2-3 . TRBV15 .
TGTGCCAGCAGTTTCCTCCCGGGGGATACTGAAGCTTTCTTT CASSFLPGDTEAFF TRBJ1-1 . TRBV6-5 .
TGTGCCAGCAGTGGGGGACAGGCGCGGAACACTGAAGCTTTCTTT CASSGGQARNTEAFF TRBJ1-1 . TRBV2 TRBD1
TGTGCCAGCAGCTTAGGGGAGCGTGAGCAGTTCTTC CASSLGEREQFF TRBJ2-1 . TRBV11-3 .
TGTGCCACCGGGACAGGGGCAAGAGAGCCCCAGCATTTT CATGTGAREPQHF TRBJ1-5 few TRBV6-1 TRBD1
TGTGCCAGCAGGAGGGAGACAGATACGCAGTATTTT CASRRETDTQYF TRBJ2-3 . TRBV2 .
TGTGCCAGTAGTAAAGGATGGACAGGGGGCAGATACACCATATATTTT CASSKGWTGGRYTIYF TRBJ1-3 few TRBV19 TRBD1
TGTGCCAGCAGTTTCAGTGGAACTAGCAATCAGCCCCAGCATTTT CASSFSGTSNQPQHF TRBJ1-5 . TRBV27 .
TGTGCCAGCAGCCATGCAAGGGACCGTCGCTACGAGCAGTACTTC CASSHARDRRYEQYF TRBJ2-7 . TRBV14 .
TGTGCCAGCAACACACACACGGTGGTGAACACTGAAGCTTTCTTT CASNTHTVVNTEAFF TRBJ1-1 . TRBV6-1 .
TGTGCCAGCAGCTTATTTACTGAGACCCAGTACTTC CASSLFTETQYF TRBJ2-5 . TRBV11-2 .
TGTGCCAGCAGTTTATCGAACGGACCAAACACTGAAGCTTTCTTT CASSLSNGPNTEAFF TRBJ1-1 . TRBV27 .
TGTGCCAGCAGTGGGACAGGGAGATCACCCCTCCACTTT CASSGTGRSPLHF TRBJ1-6 . TRBV27 TRBD1
TGTGCCAGCAGCCTGGGGGACAGGGCTCAAGAGACCCAGTACTTC CASSLGDRAQETQYF TRBJ2-5 . TRBV5-4 TRBD1
TGTGCCAGCAGCCTGGCGCGAGTTTTGGACTACGAGCAGTACTTC CASSLARVLDYEQYF TRBJ2-7 . TRBV5-5 .
TGTGCCTCACCTCCCGCAGGGCTGAACACTGAAGCTTTCTTT CASPPAGLNTEAFF TRBJ1-1 . TRBV30 .